These 26 T cell receptor beta chains share one sample of origin, sequenced in a study of blood T cell repertoires in COVID-19. Data came from immunoSEQ multiplex PCR; TCRdb stores just in-frame clones and leaves some out. The sample records 60,000 to 70,000 clones, approximately 86% being singletons. The source material was peripheral blood. These TCRs come from a woman aged 55-70 years with acute or convalescent COVID-19.

The chain is built from TRBV27 and TRBJ2-1, with D possibly TRBD1 on 5 matching bases. The CDR3 spans 14 residues. The germline V gene encodes CDR1 MNHEY and CDR2 SMNVEV (reference sequence). Trimming shortened V by 4 bases and J by 6 bases, and 13 bases separated the two germline ends. The CDR3 loop is CASSYLGATNEQFF. For the CDR3, the DNA is TGTGCCAGCAGTTACCTAGGGGCCACCAATGAGCAGTTCTTC.

In its sample, this clone was seen once. The chain recombines TRBV28 with TRBJ2-1, with TRBD1 matching over 8 bases. V was clipped by 9 bases and J by 0 bases; unmatched bases: 10. Germline CDR1 MDHEN, CDR2 SYDVKM. This CDR3 is built from 16 residues. The CDR3 region has the DNA TGTGCCAGTAAGCAGGGGGCTGGCGGCTCCTACAATGAGCAGTTCTTC. It specifies CASKQGAGGSYNEQFF.

This chain joins TRBV12-3 or TRBV12-4 and TRBJ1-1; possible D gene TRBD1, 6 bases. The V gene lost 3 bases and the J gene lost 10 bases, with 15 bases spanning the gap. The CDR3 totals 13 residues. The CDR3 region is CASSFAGARGAFF. The CDR3 nucleotides are TGTGCCAGCAGTTTTGCGGGGGCGAGGGGAGCTTTCTTT.

The chain uses TRBV30 and TRBJ1-6, with D unresolved. This CDR3 has 14 amino acids. CDR1 is GTSNPN and CDR2 is SVGIG in the germline V gene (reference sequence). V lost 1 base to trimming and J lost 6 bases, with 10 bases between them. This chain's CDR3 is CAWSDGQTNSPLHF. As DNA, the CDR3 is TGTGCCTGGAGTGATGGGCAGACTAATTCACCCCTCCACTTT.

The V gene is TRBV10-3, the J gene TRBJ1-1; unclear D gene. Deletions cut 0 bases from V and 3 bases from J, with 2 bases between. The CDR3 length is 12 residues. Germline V gene data show CDR1 as ENHRY and CDR2 as SYGVKD. DNA of the CDR3: TGTGCCATCAGTGAGTCCGACACTGAAGCTTTCTTT. Translation: CAISESDTEAFF.

V gene TRBV6-1 combines with J gene TRBJ1-6, with D tentatively TRBD1 (6 bases). CDR3 length equals 17 residues. Germline CDR1 is MNHNS and CDR2 is SASEGT. V dropped 1 base and J dropped 0 bases, with 10 bases sitting between them. CDR3: CASSEGRGRSYNSPLHF. The CDR3 DNA sequence: TGTGCCAGCAGTGAAGGGCGGGGGCGCTCCTATAATTCACCCCTCCACTTT.

The chain uses TRBV27 and TRBJ1-1; TRBD1 might be the D (5 bases). Germline CDR1 is MNHEY and CDR2 is SMNVEV (reference sequence). Trimming cost V 3 bases and J 8 bases, with 13 bases left between them. CDR3 length equals 13 residues. The CDR3 is CASSLVGGREAFF. CDR3 nucleotides: TGTGCCAGCAGTTTGGTGGGGGGGAGAGAAGCTTTCTTT.

V usage is TRBV7-9 and J usage is TRBJ1-3; D remains unclear. The CDR3 extends over 15 amino acids. From germline, CDR1 is SEHNR and CDR2 FQNEAQ (reference sequence). With 1 base removed from V and 4 bases from J, the gap between germline ends came to 11 bases. DNA of the CDR3: TGTGCCAGCAGCTTAGGGGTGACTGTAGGAAACACCATATATTTT. This encodes CASSLGVTVGNTIYF.

V is TRBV5-1 and J is TRBJ1-5; TRBD1 aligns across 8 bases. This CDR3 is built from 15 residues. With V trimmed by 4 bases and J by 3 bases, 6 bases remained unmatched. Germline CDR1 SGHRS, CDR2 YFSETQ. The CDR3 here is CASSETGQDNQPQHF. The DNA of the CDR3 is TGCGCCAGCAGCGAGACGGGACAGGACAATCAGCCCCAGCATTTT.

The CDR3, as DNA: TGTGCCAGCAGCCGGTCTCTTAGCGGGGGTAACCACGAGCAGTACTTC. Translated, it gives CASSRSLSGGNHEQYF. The chain is built from TRBV7-8 and TRBJ2-7; 9 bases are a match to TRBD2. V lost 5 bases, J lost 5 bases, and 13 bases stayed unmatched. Germline loops: CDR1 SGHVS, CDR2 FQNEAQ. The length of the CDR3 is 16 residues.

The V gene is TRBV7-9, the J gene TRBJ1-3; TRBD1 matches at 8 bases. The J segment lost 0 bases and the V segment lost 11 bases, leaving 9 bases of the junction unmatched. The germline gives CDR1 SEHNR, CDR2 FQNEAQ (reference sequence). The CDR3 consists of 15 residues. The CDR3 loop is CAGRGQDSSGNTIYF. The CDR3 region has the DNA TGTGCCGGAAGGGGACAGGACTCCTCTGGAAACACCATATATTTT.

The chain links TRBV2 to TRBJ2-7; TRBD1 aligns across 10 bases. Germline V lookup: CDR1 SNHLY, CDR2 FYNNEI. This CDR3 has 14 residues. V was pared by 6 bases and J by 5 bases, with 7 bases of the junction left unmatched. The CDR3 region has the DNA TGTGCCAGCAGCGGGGACAGGGGTCTCCACGAGCAGTACTTC. It is translated as CASSGDRGLHEQYF.

The genes are TRBV5-1 and TRBJ2-1; TRBD1 is a possible D gene (6 bases). The germline V gene has CDR1 SGHRS and CDR2 YFSETQ. This CDR3 comprises 15 residues. The V end lost 7 bases, the J end lost 4 bases, and 18 bases lay between the germline ends. CDR3 protein: CASGATGTAYNEQFF. CDR3 coding DNA: TGCGCCAGCGGGGCTACAGGGACGGCTTACAATGAGCAGTTCTTC. Full variable domain (remainder filled in from reference TRBV5-1 and TRBJ2-1): KAGVTQTPRYLIKTRGQQVTLSCSPISGHRSVSWYQQTPGQGLQFLFEYFSETQRNKGNFPGRFSGRQFSNSRSEMNVSTLELGDSALYLCASGATGTAYNEQFFGPGTRLTVL.

The J gene is TRBJ1-2, the V gene TRBV29-1, with TRBD1 as a possible D gene (5 bases). The length of the CDR3 is 13 residues. Germline V CDR1 and CDR2: SQVTM, ANQGSEA. The CDR3 region is CAGGEGWGYGYTF. The CDR3 bases are TGCGCCGGAGGGGAGGGGTGGGGGTATGGCTACACCTTC.

The chain employs TRBV2 and TRBJ2-7, with a tentative D call TRBD2 (5 bases). V dropped 7 bases and J dropped 4 bases, with 26 bases sitting between them. Germline V gene lookup returns CDR1 SNHLY and CDR2 FYNNEI. The CDR3 totals 17 residues. The CDR3 loop is CASTTGILRSDRYEQYF. The DNA of the CDR3 is TGTGCCAGCACGACCGGGATACTACGCTCAGATAGATACGAGCAGTACTTC.

This rearrangement joins TRBV7-6 to TRBJ2-1; 9 nucleotides match TRBD1. Germline trimming cut 4 bases from V and 2 bases from J; bases unmatched to any gene: 9. Germline lookup yields CDR1 SGHVS and CDR2 FNYEAQ. The CDR3 covers 17 residues. CDR3 residues: CASSSVPGQGTYNEQFF. The CDR3, as DNA: TGTGCCAGCAGCTCAGTCCCCGGACAGGGGACCTACAATGAGCAGTTCTTC. Drawing the rest from reference TRBV7-6 and TRBJ2-1, the complete variable domain is GAGVSQSPRYKVTKRGQDVALRCDPISGHVSLYWYRQALGQGPEFLTYFNYEAQQDKSGLPNDRFSAERPEGSISTLTIQRTEQRDSAMYRCASSSVPGQGTYNEQFFGPGTRLTVL.

The V call is TRBV28, the J call TRBJ2-4; 9 nucleotides align to TRBD1. This CDR3 has 16 amino acids. The germline gives CDR1 MDHEN, CDR2 SYDVKM. The V gene end was trimmed by 4 bases and the J gene end by 7 bases; junction bases not matched to a gene: 11. The CDR3, as DNA: TGTGCCAGCAGTTCCCCTGGGACAGGGTCCGGGAACATTCAGTACTTC. Translating gives CASSSPGTGSGNIQYF.

The V gene is TRBV7-9, the J gene TRBJ2-7; the match to TRBD1 covers 7 bases. This CDR3 has 16 residues. The germline gives CDR1 SEHNR, CDR2 FQNEAQ (reference sequence). V gave up 1 base and J gave up 2 bases; unmatched junction bases: 8. As DNA, the CDR3 is TGTGCCAGCAGCTTAGGACAGGGCGAACGACCCTACGAGCAGTACTTC. Translation gives CASSLGQGERPYEQYF.

The chain joins TRBV7-3 to TRBJ2-2, with a tentative D call TRBD1 (6 bases). The CDR3 is 16 amino acids. The V gene's germline CDR1 is SGHTA and CDR2 FQGTGA. The V and J ends lost 3 bases and 0 bases respectively, with 11 bases between them. The CDR3 DNA follows: TGTGCCAGCAGCTTTAGTGGGACACCGAACACCGGGGAGCTGTTTTTT. Its translation is CASSFSGTPNTGELFF. The full variable domain, rest sourced from reference TRBV7-3 and TRBJ2-2, is GAGVSQTPSNKVTEKGKYVELRCDPISGHTALYWYRQSLGQGPEFLIYFQGTGAADDSGLPNDRFFAVRPEGSVSTLKIQRTERGDSAVYLCASSFSGTPNTGELFFGEGSRLTVL.

The chain employs TRBV7-2 and TRBJ2-1, with 12 bases lining up with TRBD2. V shed 5 bases, J shed 7 bases, and the junction held 9 bases outside the gene matches. Germline CDR1 and CDR2: SGHTA and FQGNSA. The CDR3 covers 16 residues. This CDR3 is CASSLWTSGKGNEQFF. The CDR3 DNA sequence: TGTGCCAGCAGCCTCTGGACTAGCGGGAAAGGGAATGAGCAGTTCTTC.

The J gene is TRBJ1-1, the V gene TRBV28, with 10 positions matching TRBD1. The junction had 5 bases not matched to a gene; V was cut back by 2 bases and J by 2 bases. CDR3 size: 16 residues. In germline, CDR1 is MDHEN, CDR2 SYDVKM. In DNA, the CDR3 is TGTGCCAGCAGTTTACGGACAGGGGGACTTAACACTGAAGCTTTCTTT. As protein: CASSLRTGGLNTEAFF.

This clone was seen a single time. The chain has TRBV3-1 (or the pseudogene TRBV3-2) and TRBJ2-7; D is perhaps TRBD1 (6 bases). The length of the CDR3 is 15 residues. The ends were cut back, 9 bases at V and 0 bases at J, with 18 bases in the middle. Per germline, CDR1 LGHDT and CDR2 YNNKEL (reference sequence). Here the CDR3 reads CARCANRALSYEQYF. In DNA, the CDR3 is TGTGCCAGATGCGCCAACAGGGCCCTCTCCTACGAGCAGTACTTC.

V gene TRBV7-3 combines with J gene TRBJ2-3; the match to TRBD2 covers 13 bases. V shed 0 bases, J shed 1 base, and the junction held 7 bases outside the gene matches. Germline V gene data show CDR1 as SGHTA and CDR2 as FQGTGA. This CDR3 is 19 amino acids long. The CDR3 here is CASSLTALGLAGGTDTQYF. The CDR3 nucleotides are TGTGCCAGCAGCTTAACCGCCCTTGGACTAGCGGGGGGCACAGATACGCAGTATTTT. The variable domain in full, with the rest retrieved from reference TRBV7-3 and TRBJ2-3, is GAGVSQTPSNKVTEKGKYVELRCDPISGHTALYWYRQSLGQGPEFLIYFQGTGAADDSGLPNDRFFAVRPEGSVSTLKIQRTERGDSAVYLCASSLTALGLAGGTDTQYFGPGTRLTVL.

The chain has TRBV7-3 and TRBJ2-1, with 8 bases aligning to TRBD2. This CDR3 has 15 amino acids. V lost 5 bases, J lost 8 bases, and 11 bases stayed unmatched. Looked up from germline, CDR1 is SGHTA and CDR2 is FQGTGA. The CDR3 loop is CASSRLGTSSDEQFF. The CDR3 nucleotides are TGTGCCAGCAGCCGCCTCGGGACTAGTTCCGATGAGCAGTTCTTC.

The rearrangement links TRBV19 to TRBJ1-1; D gene unclear. This CDR3 is built from 13 residues. Germline CDR1 and CDR2: LNHDA and SQIVND (reference sequence). Trimming cost V 10 bases and J 6 bases, with 18 bases left between them. CDR3 amino acids: CATRTPGRPEAFF. Written as DNA, the CDR3 is TGTGCCACTCGGACTCCGGGTCGGCCTGAAGCTTTCTTT.

The chain uses TRBV7-9 and TRBJ2-3; 11 positions match TRBD2. V trimming: 3 bases; J trimming: 1 base; junction bases outside the gene matches: 0. The germline CDR1 and CDR2 sequences are SEHNR and FQNEAQ (reference sequence). This CDR3 region has 15 residues. CDR3 in amino acids: CASSLGLAGTDTQYF. As DNA, the CDR3 is TGTGCCAGCAGCTTGGGACTAGCGGGCACAGATACGCAGTATTTT. The whole variable domain, filled in from reference TRBV7-9 and TRBJ2-3, reads DTGVSQNPRHKITKRGQNVTFRCDPISEHNRLYWYRQTLGQGPEFLTYFQNEAQLEKSRLLSDRFSAERPKGSFSTLEIQRTEQGDSAMYLCASSLGLAGTDTQYFGPGTRLTVL.